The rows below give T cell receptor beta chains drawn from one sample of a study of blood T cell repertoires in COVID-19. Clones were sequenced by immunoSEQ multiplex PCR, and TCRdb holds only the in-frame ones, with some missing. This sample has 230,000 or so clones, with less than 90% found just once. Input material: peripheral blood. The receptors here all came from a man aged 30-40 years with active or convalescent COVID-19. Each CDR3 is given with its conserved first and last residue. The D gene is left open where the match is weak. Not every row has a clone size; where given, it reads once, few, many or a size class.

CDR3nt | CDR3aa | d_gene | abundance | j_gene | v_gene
TGTGCCAGCAGTTACGGGTCTACAGGGTCCCTGAACACTGAAGCTTTCTTT | CASSYGSTGSLNTEAFF | . | . | TRBJ1-1 | TRBV6-2/TRBV6-3
TGTGCCAGCAGCAGATCAGGCACTGAAGCTTTCTTT | CASSRSGTEAFF | . | . | TRBJ1-1 | TRBV11-3
TGCGCCAGCAGCCAAGTAATGGGGGCAGATCAGCCCCAGCATTTT | CASSQVMGADQPQHF | . | . | TRBJ1-5 | TRBV4-1
TGCGCCAGCAGCTGGGGGACAGGGCAAAATTCACCCCTCCACTTT | CASSWGTGQNSPLHF | TRBD1 | . | TRBJ1-6 | TRBV5-1
TGTGCCAGCAGCTTCCCGGACAGGAGAAATCAGCCCCAGCATTTT | CASSFPDRRNQPQHF | TRBD1 | . | TRBJ1-5 | TRBV7-2
TGTGCCAGCAGTCGTGAGAGAGACACTGAAGCTTTCTTT | CASSRERDTEAFF | . | . | TRBJ1-1 | TRBV2
TGTGCCAGCAGCCAACGGATAGCGGGGGGGCCCCTCGGGGAGCTGTTTTTT | CASSQRIAGGPLGELFF | TRBD2 | . | TRBJ2-2 | TRBV3-1/TRBV3-2
TGTGCCAGCAGCCCTCAGTTCACCGGGGAGCTGTTTTTT | CASSPQFTGELFF | . | . | TRBJ2-2 | TRBV3-1/TRBV3-2
TGTGCCAGCAGTGAAGAGCGGGGGAGGTCCTACGAGCAGTACTTC | CASSEERGRSYEQYF | TRBD2 | . | TRBJ2-7 | TRBV2
TGTGCCTGGGCTACCGGGGCAGGGGGAGTATGGGGTGAAAAACTGTTTTTT | CAWATGAGGVWGEKLFF | TRBD1 | . | TRBJ1-4 | TRBV30
TGTGCCAGCAGCCAAGCCGGGACTAGCAGATACGAGCAGTACTTC | CASSQAGTSRYEQYF | TRBD2 | . | TRBJ2-7 | TRBV4-2
TGTGCCAGCAGCTCCGGGGGTAGTGAGCAGTTCTTC | CASSSGGSEQFF | . | . | TRBJ2-1 | TRBV7-9
TGTGCTAGTGCCCTTCGGGGAGCACACAATGAGCAGTTCTTC | CASALRGAHNEQFF | . | . | TRBJ2-1 | TRBV12-5
TGCGCCAGCAGCCAAGCCGGGACAGCTAACTATGGCTACACCTTC | CASSQAGTANYGYTF | TRBD1 | . | TRBJ1-2 | TRBV4-3
TGTGCCAGCAGTTATGGAGGGACAGTCTACGAGCAGTACTTC | CASSYGGTVYEQYF | . | . | TRBJ2-7 | TRBV6-2/TRBV6-3
TGCGCCAGCAGCTTGAGGGGGAGCCTCTATGGCTACACCTTC | CASSLRGSLYGYTF | . | . | TRBJ1-2 | TRBV5-1
TGTGCCAGCAGCTTTTTGAGGAAGCGGGGGGGCTACAATGAGCAGTTCTTC | CASSFLRKRGGYNEQFF | TRBD2 | . | TRBJ2-1 | TRBV7-2
TGTGCCAGTAGCGGTCAATCCTACAATGAGCAGTTCTTC | CASSGQSYNEQFF | . | . | TRBJ2-1 | TRBV19
TGTGCCGGATGGGGACAGGGGATGGGCAATGAGCAGTTCTTC | CAGWGQGMGNEQFF | TRBD1 | . | TRBJ2-1 | TRBV7-9
TGTGCCAGCACAATTCCGAGGGTTGGGGGCAACAATGAGCAGTTCTTC | CASTIPRVGGNNEQFF | . | . | TRBJ2-1 | TRBV5-4
TGTGCCAGCAGCTTACATGTGGGACTAGTGCCCTACGAGCAGTACTTC | CASSLHVGLVPYEQYF | TRBD2 | . | TRBJ2-7 | TRBV7-9
TGTGCCAGCTCACACCGGGACAGGCTTTCTGAAGCTTTCTTT | CASSHRDRLSEAFF | TRBD1 | . | TRBJ1-1 | TRBV18
TGTGCCTGGAATAGGGGTCGGGCCATCGAAGCTTTCTTT | CAWNRGRAIEAFF | . | . | TRBJ1-1 | TRBV30
TGCAGCTTAGTCAGGGGATATGGTAATTCACCCCTCCACTTT | CSLVRGYGNSPLHF | . | . | TRBJ1-6 | TRBV29-1
TGTGCCAGCCAGGACTTCTCTGGAAACACCATATATTTT | CASQDFSGNTIYF | . | . | TRBJ1-3 | TRBV7-9
TGTGCCAGCAGAAGGGACAGCTCGGGGGGGGAGCTGTTTTTT | CASRRDSSGGELFF | TRBD1 | . | TRBJ2-2 | TRBV28
TGTGCCAGCAGCCTACAGGGGGCGAAGCAGCCCCAGCATTTT | CASSLQGAKQPQHF | TRBD1 | . | TRBJ1-5 | TRBV6-2/TRBV6-3
TGCGCCAGCAGCTCACAGGGGGGCAATCAGCCCCAGCATTTT | CASSSQGGNQPQHF | TRBD1 | . | TRBJ1-5 | TRBV5-1
TGTGCCAGCAGCCGTGAACTGCGGCGGGAGGGGGGACCCGAGTACTTC | CASSRELRREGGPEYF | TRBD2 | few | TRBJ2-7 | TRBV4-2
TGTGCCAGCAGCTTAGACCCAAGGGGCTCTGGAAACACCATATATTTT | CASSLDPRGSGNTIYF | . | once | TRBJ1-3 | TRBV11-2
TGTGCCAGCAGCTTGGCAGGGGGCCTTGGCTACACCTTC | CASSLAGGLGYTF | TRBD1 | . | TRBJ1-2 | TRBV5-5
TGTGCCAGCAGTTATACGGCGGGGGGTCGTCCTGAGCAGTTCTTC | CASSYTAGGRPEQFF | TRBD2 | . | TRBJ2-1 | TRBV6-5
TGTGCCAGCAGCCCGGGGACAGGGGGGTCTGGCTACACCTTC | CASSPGTGGSGYTF | TRBD1 | . | TRBJ1-2 | TRBV7-9
TGTGCCAGCAGCCCCCAACAGGGGGCGATCTATGGCTACACCTTC | CASSPQQGAIYGYTF | TRBD1 | . | TRBJ1-2 | TRBV7-2
TGTGCCAGCACCTCCGGGACAAGATACGAGCAGTACTTC | CASTSGTRYEQYF | . | . | TRBJ2-7 | TRBV5-6
TGCGCCAGCGGTCGGCTAGCGGAGAGCAATGAGCAGTTCTTC | CASGRLAESNEQFF | TRBD2 | . | TRBJ2-1 | TRBV5-1
TGTGCCAGCAGGGCACCTCAAGAGACCCAGTACTTC | CASRAPQETQYF | . | . | TRBJ2-5 | TRBV2
TGTGCCAGCAGCTACAGGGTGAACACTGAAGCTTTCTTT | CASSYRVNTEAFF | . | . | TRBJ1-1 | TRBV7-2
TGTGCCACCGGCCAGCGGGGGGGCTTGTGGGAGACCCAGTACTTC | CATGQRGGLWETQYF | TRBD2 | . | TRBJ2-5 | TRBV15
TGTGCCAGCAGCCAGCCCGGGTGGGGCTACACCTTC | CASSQPGWGYTF | . | . | TRBJ1-2 | TRBV3-1/TRBV3-2